Listed below are T cell receptor beta chains from one sample, sequenced in a study of blood T cell repertoires in COVID-19. This table comes from immunoSEQ multiplex PCR, and its TCRdb copy is limited to in-frame clones, with some not included. The sample has under 150,000 clones; 85% are singletons. The sequencing input was peripheral blood. Receptors were obtained from a woman aged 40 to 49 with active or convalescent COVID-19. Both conserved end residues are part of each CDR3. A D gene is named only where the DNA matches it firmly. Expanded clones get a size class; other rows say once, few or many, or leave the size out.

cdr3_length: 19
d_call: TRBD1
clone_size: .
v_call: TRBV6-2/TRBV6-3
j_call: TRBJ1-4
cdr3_aa: CASSYPMTGGSGTNEKLFF
cdr3_nt: TGTGCCAGCAGTTACCCTATGACAGGGGGAAGTGGAACTAATGAAAAACTGTTTTTT

cdr3_length: 14
d_call: .
clone_size: .
v_call: TRBV6-4
j_call: TRBJ1-2
cdr3_aa: CASSDSAGFGGYTF
cdr3_nt: TGTGCCAGCAGTGACTCAGCAGGGTTCGGGGGCTACACCTTC

cdr3_length: 14
d_call: .
clone_size: .
v_call: TRBV27
j_call: TRBJ2-7
cdr3_aa: CASSLDGHSYEQYF
cdr3_nt: TGTGCCAGCTCGTTGGACGGACACTCCTACGAGCAGTACTTC

cdr3_length: 16
d_call: TRBD1
clone_size: .
v_call: TRBV7-2
j_call: TRBJ1-2
cdr3_aa: CASSFTGTGGNYGYTF
cdr3_nt: TGTGCCAGCAGCTTTACCGGGACAGGAGGAAACTATGGCTACACCTTC

cdr3_length: 13
d_call: .
clone_size: .
v_call: TRBV10-2
j_call: TRBJ1-2
cdr3_aa: CASSEDGGYGYTF
cdr3_nt: TGCGCCAGCAGTGAGGACGGGGGTTATGGCTACACCTTC

cdr3_length: 17
d_call: TRBD1
clone_size: .
v_call: TRBV19
j_call: TRBJ1-4
cdr3_aa: CASSPGTGEWDREKLFF
cdr3_nt: TGTGCCAGTAGTCCCGGGACAGGGGAGTGGGATCGTGAAAAACTGTTTTTT

cdr3_length: 14
d_call: .
clone_size: .
v_call: TRBV5-1
j_call: TRBJ1-5
cdr3_aa: CASSDGTLNQPQHF
cdr3_nt: TGCGCCAGCAGCGACGGGACACTCAATCAGCCCCAGCATTTT

cdr3_length: 11
d_call: TRBD2
clone_size: .
v_call: TRBV19
j_call: TRBJ2-7
cdr3_aa: CASSEGTKQYF
cdr3_nt: TGTGCCAGTAGCGAAGGGACTAAGCAGTACTTC

cdr3_length: 15
d_call: .
clone_size: .
v_call: TRBV28
j_call: TRBJ2-7
cdr3_aa: CASSPRLRSSYEQYF
cdr3_nt: TGTGCCAGCAGTCCCCGCCTAAGGAGCTCCTACGAGCAGTACTTC

cdr3_length: 16
d_call: .
clone_size: .
v_call: TRBV4-3
j_call: TRBJ1-3
cdr3_aa: CASSQDAAGTGNTIYF
cdr3_nt: TGCGCCAGCAGCCAAGATGCGGCAGGGACTGGAAACACCATATATTTT

cdr3_length: 15
d_call: .
clone_size: .
v_call: TRBV6-5
j_call: TRBJ2-7
cdr3_aa: CASRSGGLLPYEQYF
cdr3_nt: TGTGCCAGCAGGTCCGGGGGGCTCCTACCCTACGAGCAGTACTTC

cdr3_length: 15
d_call: TRBD1
clone_size: once
v_call: TRBV19
j_call: TRBJ1-1
cdr3_aa: CASSIRDRMNTEAFF
cdr3_nt: TGTGCCAGTAGTATCCGGGACAGAATGAACACTGAAGCTTTCTTT

cdr3_length: 16
d_call: .
clone_size: .
v_call: TRBV7-2
j_call: TRBJ1-1
cdr3_aa: CASSRVGSRRNTEAFF
cdr3_nt: TGTGCCAGCAGCCGCGTCGGTTCCCGGAGGAACACTGAAGCTTTCTTT

cdr3_length: 12
d_call: TRBD1
clone_size: .
v_call: TRBV4-3
j_call: TRBJ1-2
cdr3_aa: CASSLQGDGYTF
cdr3_nt: TGCGCCAGCAGCCTGCAGGGGGATGGCTACACCTTC

cdr3_length: 9
d_call: .
clone_size: .
v_call: TRBV6-4
j_call: TRBJ2-7
cdr3_aa: CASSGRSHF
cdr3_nt: TGTGCCAGCAGTGGAAGGAGTCACTTC

cdr3_length: 13
d_call: TRBD2
clone_size: .
v_call: TRBV11-2
j_call: TRBJ2-7
cdr3_aa: CASSGLAMYEQYF
cdr3_nt: TGTGCCAGCAGCGGACTAGCGATGTACGAGCAGTACTTC